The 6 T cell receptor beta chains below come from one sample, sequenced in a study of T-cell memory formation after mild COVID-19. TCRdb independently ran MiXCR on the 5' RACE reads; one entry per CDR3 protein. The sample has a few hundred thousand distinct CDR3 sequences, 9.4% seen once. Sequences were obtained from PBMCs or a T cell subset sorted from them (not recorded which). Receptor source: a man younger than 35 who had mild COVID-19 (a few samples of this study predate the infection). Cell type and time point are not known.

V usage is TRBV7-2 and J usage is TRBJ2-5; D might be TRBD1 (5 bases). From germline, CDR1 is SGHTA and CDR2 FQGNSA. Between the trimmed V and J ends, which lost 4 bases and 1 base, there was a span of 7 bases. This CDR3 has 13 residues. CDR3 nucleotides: TGTGCCAGCAGCTGGGGCACCCAAGAGACCCAGTACTTC. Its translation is CASSWGTQETQYF.

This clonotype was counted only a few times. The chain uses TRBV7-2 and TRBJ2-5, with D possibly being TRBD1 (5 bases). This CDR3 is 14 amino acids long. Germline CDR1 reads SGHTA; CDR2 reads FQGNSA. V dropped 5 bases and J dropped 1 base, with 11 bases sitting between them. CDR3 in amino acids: CASSPWGFQETQYF. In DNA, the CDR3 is TGTGCCAGCAGCCCCTGGGGCTTCCAAGAGACCCAGTACTTC.

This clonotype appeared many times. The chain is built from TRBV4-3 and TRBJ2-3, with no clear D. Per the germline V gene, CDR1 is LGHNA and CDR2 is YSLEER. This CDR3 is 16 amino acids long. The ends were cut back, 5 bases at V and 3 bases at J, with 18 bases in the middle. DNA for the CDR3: TGCGCCAGCAGCAAGGCCCCATTTCCTGTGACAGATACGCAGTATTTT. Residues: CASSKAPFPVTDTQYF.

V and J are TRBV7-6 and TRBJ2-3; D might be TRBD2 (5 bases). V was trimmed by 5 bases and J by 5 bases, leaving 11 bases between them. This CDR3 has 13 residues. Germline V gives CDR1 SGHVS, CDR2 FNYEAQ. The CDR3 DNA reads TGTGCCAGCAGCCCCCCCCGGGAAGATACGCAGTATTTT. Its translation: CASSPPREDTQYF.

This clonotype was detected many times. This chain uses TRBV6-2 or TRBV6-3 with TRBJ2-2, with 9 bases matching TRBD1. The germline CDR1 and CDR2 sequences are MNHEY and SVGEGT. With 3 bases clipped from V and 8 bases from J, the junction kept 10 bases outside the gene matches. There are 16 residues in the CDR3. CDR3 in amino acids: CASSYGTGRATGELFF. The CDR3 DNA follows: TGTGCCAGCAGTTATGGGACAGGGCGAGCGACAGGGGAGCTGTTTTTT.

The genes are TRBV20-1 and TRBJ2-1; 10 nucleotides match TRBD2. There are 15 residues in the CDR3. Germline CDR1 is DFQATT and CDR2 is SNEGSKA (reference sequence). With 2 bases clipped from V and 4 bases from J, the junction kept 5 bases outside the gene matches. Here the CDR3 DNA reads TGCAGTGCTAGAAGAGCGGGGGGGATGTACAATGAGCAGTTCTTC. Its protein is CSARRAGGMYNEQFF.